These 8 T cell receptor beta chains came from one sample sequenced in a study of blood T cell repertoires in COVID-19. Libraries were prepared by immunoSEQ multiplex PCR; TCRdb keeps only in-frame clonotypes and omits some of them. The sample lists approximately 92,000 clones; about two thirds were seen once. The sample was peripheral blood. All receptors come from a woman between 55 and 75 years old in a cohort sampled during active or convalescent COVID-19.

The CDR3 nucleotides are TGTGCCAGCAGCTTAGCGGGGACTAGCGGGGGGACGGAGTTCTTC. Translation gives CASSLAGTSGGTEFF. The chain employs TRBV7-9 and TRBJ2-1, with 15 bases that match TRBD2. There are 15 residues in the CDR3. Per the germline V gene, CDR1 is SEHNR and CDR2 is FQNEAQ (reference sequence). J gave up 14 bases and V 0 bases, and 5 bases lay outside the gene matches.

This clone turned up a few times. This sequence joins TRBV6-5 and TRBJ2-7; possible D gene TRBD1, 5 bases. CDR1 is MNHEY, CDR2 SVGAGI, per germline. Trimming left V 2 bases short and J 4 bases short, with 9 bases between. This CDR3 is 13 amino acids long. CDR3 sequence reads: CASSYVGQYEQYF. CDR3 in DNA: TGTGCCAGCAGTTACGTGGGGCAATACGAGCAGTACTTC.

This clone was seen a few times. The genes are TRBV19 and TRBJ1-1; D is uncertain. Germline V lookup: CDR1 LNHDA, CDR2 SQIVND (reference sequence). The CDR3 runs 14 residues. V shed 3 bases and J shed 4 bases, with 12 bases lying between them. This chain's CDR3 is CASSITSRSTEAFF. CDR3 coding DNA: TGTGCCAGTAGTATTACCTCGCGGAGCACTGAAGCTTTCTTT.

The rearrangement links TRBV4-2 to TRBJ2-3; the match to TRBD1 covers 7 bases. Trimming cost V 4 bases and J 1 base; bases outside gene matches: 5. Germline-derived CDR1 and CDR2 are LGHNA and YNFKEQ. There are 15 residues in the CDR3. CDR3 protein: CASSLQGDGTDTQYF. DNA of the CDR3: TGTGCCAGCAGCCTGCAGGGGGATGGCACAGATACGCAGTATTTT.

The chain is built from TRBV3-1 (or the pseudogene TRBV3-2) and TRBJ1-4, with D perhaps matching TRBD1 (5 bases). V was trimmed by 2 bases and J by 3 bases, leaving 7 bases between them. This CDR3 contains 14 residues. Per germline, CDR1 LGHDT and CDR2 YNNKEL (reference sequence). The CDR3 DNA reads as TGTGCCAGCAGCCAAAAGACAGCTAATGAAAAACTGTTTTTT. Protein product: CASSQKTANEKLFF.

The CDR3 sequence: CASSHIFRQGGNYGYTF. The CDR3 bases are TGCGCCAGCAGCCACATTTTTAGACAAGGAGGTAACTATGGCTACACCTTC. The V and J genes are TRBV4-1 and TRBJ1-2; D not certain. CDR1 is MGHRA, CDR2 YSYEKL, per germline. Trimming removed 3 bases at V and 1 base at J, with 18 bases between. This CDR3 spans 17 amino acids.

The chain carries TRBV19 and TRBJ1-1; 7 bases agree with TRBD1. The CDR3 covers 14 residues. The V gene end was trimmed by 3 bases and the J gene end by 1 base; junction bases not matched to a gene: 2. Per germline, CDR1 LNHDA and CDR2 SQIVND (reference sequence). CDR3 amino acids: CASSIGTENTEAFF. The CDR3 nucleotides are TGTGCCAGTAGTATTGGGACAGAGAACACTGAAGCTTTCTTT.

The J gene is TRBJ2-6, the V gene TRBV6-5; D call uncertain. Germline CDR1 and CDR2: MNHEY and SVGAGI. CDR3 length: 16 residues. Trimming pared 0 bases from V and 2 bases from J, leaving 8 bases between. CDR3 DNA: TGTGCCAGCAGTTACTCAGGCCAGGCTGGGGCCAACGTCCTGACTTTC. Translating gives CASSYSGQAGANVLTF.